This T cell receptor (gamma chain) was sequenced for a study of Vδ1+ human thymocytes. Sorted Vdelta1+ thymocytes were about 97% to 99.6% pure. Regarding this clone: Its cognate antigen is unknown.

Study findings and constraints: In the thymus, TRG and TRD repertoires looked highly polyclonal with Gaussian CDR3 lengths.

V dropped 0 bases and J dropped 3; count of bases not matched to a gene: 14. CDR3 length equals 17 residues. Germline CDR1 GITISATS, CDR2 ISYDGTV (reference sequence). Extracted RNA was reverse transcribed into cDNA. Multiplex PCR used pooled V-gene forward primers and a constant-region reverse primer to amplify CDR3s. TCRdb fed the multiplex PCR reads into CATT to redo clone calling. The table lists approximately 7,000 gamma-chain clones, approximately 42% of them singletons. The sample comprised Vdelta1+ gamma-delta thymocytes from the thymus. As for subset: FACS-sorted CD3+ TCRalphabeta- TCRVdelta1+ TCRVdelta2- thymocytes. The V and J genes are TRGV9 and TRGJ1 or TRGJ2. TCRdb lists no J gene, so it was determined here by aligning the DNA to germline. The TCR was taken from a boy under two years old who had congenital heart surgery. The CDR3 DNA sequence: TGTGCCTTGTGGGAGGTGAATGAGTCGGAACCTTATTATAAGAAACTCTTT. Translation gives CALWEVNESEPYYKKLF.